This T cell receptor (beta chain) was identified during a study of patients and donors after allogeneic stem cell transplantation. The V end was cut by 0 bases, the J end by 5 bases, with 13 bases between. This CDR3 comprises 14 residues. Germline loops: CDR1 DFQATT, CDR2 SNEGSKA (reference sequence). TCRdb used MiXCR to reprocess the RT-PCR reads, holding one entry per CDR3 protein. The table includes some 150,000 distinct CDR3 sequences, over 35% detected once. Sequencing was performed on blood, either unsorted or a sorted T cell fraction (not recorded which). The chain carries TRBV20-1 and TRBJ1-1; weak D call: TRBD1 (6 bases). This clonotype was sampled from a human donor who was either an allogeneic HSCT recipient or a stem cell or donor lymphocyte infusion donor (not recorded which). It is not recorded whose cells these are; they may come from a transplant donor. CDR3 sequence reads: CSAREDGRGTEAFF. The CDR3 coding sequence is TGCAGTGCTAGAGAAGACGGTAGGGGGACTGAAGCTTTCTTT.